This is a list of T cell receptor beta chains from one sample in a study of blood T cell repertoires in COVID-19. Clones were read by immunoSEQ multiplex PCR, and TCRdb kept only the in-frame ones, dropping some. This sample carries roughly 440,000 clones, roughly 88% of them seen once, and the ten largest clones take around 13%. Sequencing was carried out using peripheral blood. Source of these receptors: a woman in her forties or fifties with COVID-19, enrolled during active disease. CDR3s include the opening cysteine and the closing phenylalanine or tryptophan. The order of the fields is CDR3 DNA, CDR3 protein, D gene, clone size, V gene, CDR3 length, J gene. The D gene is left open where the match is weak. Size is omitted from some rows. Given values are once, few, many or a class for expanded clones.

TGTGCCATCGACAGGGGGCCCGATTCACCCCTCCACTTT | CAIDRGPDSPLHF | TRBD1 | . | TRBV10-3 | 13 | TRBJ1-6
TGTGCCAGCAGTGTATCAGGGCGTGGCACTGAAGCTTTCTTT | CASSVSGRGTEAFF | . | . | TRBV2 | 14 | TRBJ1-1
TGTGCCAGCAGCTTAGGGGGACAGGCGGAACTCCACTTT | CASSLGGQAELHF | TRBD1 | . | TRBV7-6 | 13 | TRBJ1-6
TGTGCCAGCAGTGAAGCCGGCCGAGCGTCAGTAGGAAACACCATATATTTT | CASSEAGRASVGNTIYF | . | . | TRBV6-1 | 17 | TRBJ1-3
TGCGCCAGCAAAGGAGGGTGGGGCGCTGGGGCCAACGTCCTGACTTTC | CASKGGWGAGANVLTF | . | . | TRBV5-1 | 16 | TRBJ2-6
TGTGCCAGCAGTTTGGACAGTGACAATGAGCAGTTCTTC | CASSLDSDNEQFF | . | . | TRBV12-3/TRBV12-4 | 13 | TRBJ2-1
TGTGCCAGCAGCGCGGGGGGCACTGAAGCTTTCTTT | CASSAGGTEAFF | . | . | TRBV11-3 | 12 | TRBJ1-1
TGTGCCAGCAGTGAGAGGTCCCGGGACAGGGTGGGCCTCTACGAGCAGTACTTC | CASSERSRDRVGLYEQYF | TRBD1 | . | TRBV25-1 | 18 | TRBJ2-7
TGCAGCGTGGGGGGGGGCCTCTATGGCTACACCTTC | CSVGGGLYGYTF | . | . | TRBV29-1 | 12 | TRBJ1-2
TGTGCCACCACGTCTGACTATCGCGAGCAGTACTTC | CATTSDYREQYF | . | . | TRBV7-9 | 12 | TRBJ2-7
TGTGCCAGCAGTTTCTTTCGACAGGCTCAGGATGGCTACACCTTC | CASSFFRQAQDGYTF | . | . | TRBV6-1 | 15 | TRBJ1-2
TGTGCCAGTACCCCGGGACAGCCCATGAAAACAGCTTTCTTT | CASTPGQPMKTAFF | TRBD1 | . | TRBV19 | 14 | TRBJ1-1
TGTGCCAGTAGATGGGGGACAGGGGTCGAGACTGAAGCTTTCTTT | CASRWGTGVETEAFF | TRBD1 | . | TRBV19 | 15 | TRBJ1-1
TGTGCCAGCAGCTTTTCTAGCGGGCGTTTCTCCTACGAGCAGTACTTC | CASSFSSGRFSYEQYF | TRBD2 | . | TRBV5-6 | 16 | TRBJ2-7
TGTGCCAGTACCGACACCCCGAACACTGAAGCTTTCTTT | CASTDTPNTEAFF | . | few | TRBV19 | 13 | TRBJ1-1
TGTGCCAGCAGCTTCGGAGGTGGCGGGGGCACAGATACGCAGTATTTT | CASSFGGGGGTDTQYF | . | . | TRBV3-1/TRBV3-2 | 16 | TRBJ2-3
TGTGCCAGTGAGACAGGCATGGGAACGAGGGGGGAGCTGTTTTTT | CASETGMGTRGELFF | . | . | TRBV28 | 15 | TRBJ2-2